The sequence of this T cell receptor (beta chain) was determined in a study of metastatic and nonmetastatic thyroid tumors. About the research overall: Comparison of repertoires was carried out across blood and tumor or nodule tissue from malignant and benign thyroid patients. Regarding the study as a whole: Within blood and tumor, benign nodules reportedly had significantly lower TCR beta diversity than malignant thyroid tumors did.

Patients were all untreated before their thyroid surgery. Original methodology: In papillary thyroid cancer, a distant-metastasis classifier was built using CDR3 differences across clinicopathological groups. TCRdb called clones again from the PCR reads with MiXCR. TCRdb assigned the V and J calls; the authors' analysis was not used. The top ten hold roughly 15% of the sample, which has about 33,000 clones, roughly 10% seen once. The CDR3 loop spans 19 amino acids. Germline assignment: CDR1 DFQATT and CDR2 SNEGSKA (reference sequence). With 6 bases clipped from V and 2 bases from J, the junction kept 24 bases outside the gene matches. To note about this clone: Its target is not known.

The V and J genes are TRBV20-1 and TRBJ2-7; 8 bases match TRBD1. This sequence was found in a female donor with papillary thyroid cancer or a benign thyroid nodule (not recorded which). Some clones in this sample may be carry-over from other donors' samples. Source material: blood. CDR3 nucleotide sequence: TGCAGTGCGGCGCAAGGAGGACAGGGTAAAGGGTTGGCGGCCTACGAGCAGTACTTC. It translates to CSAAQGGQGKGLAAYEQYF.